Sequencing of this T cell receptor beta chain was carried out in a study of CD8 T cells in ankylosing spondylitis. Notes on the study in general: It appeared that ankylosing spondylitis blood was characterized by a TCR beta motif of 8 or 9 highly homologous variants. According to the report, clones linked to the disease were significantly enriched in matched synovial fluid samples taken from ankylosing spondylitis patients.

This clonotype appeared many times. Its matching antigen is unknown. The CDR3 is 14 amino acids. Germline V lookup: CDR1 DFQATT, CDR2 SNEGSKA (reference sequence). V lost 2 bases to trimming and J lost 8 bases, with 13 bases between them. TCRdb re-called the 5' RACE reads through MiXCR, storing one row per CDR3 protein. The repertoire includes 500,000 to 650,000 distinct CDR3 sequences, about 5.2% of them detected once, and approximately 4% sits in the top ten. The origin of this receptor is a male donor with ankylosing spondylitis. Material for sequencing was blood, either unsorted or a sorted T cell fraction (not recorded which). V is TRBV20-1 and J is TRBJ1-6, with D hard to call. This CDR3 is CSARSPGGYSPLHF. DNA of the CDR3: TGCAGTGCTAGATCCCCGGGAGGTTATTCACCCCTCCACTTT.